These T cell receptor beta chains were read from a single sample in a study of naive and memory T cell subsets. In TCRdb, the UMI-ligation and nested PCR reads were re-called with MiXCR into one record per CDR3 protein. The data show approximately 80,000 distinct CDR3 sequences, roughly 9.3% seen once. The sequenced material came from naive CD8+ T cells from blood. These receptors were collected from a human donor in good health. CDR3s include the opening cysteine and the closing phenylalanine or tryptophan. A D gene is named only where the DNA matches it firmly. Clone size is stated in some rows and not others, as once, few, many or a class when expanded.

D gene: NA; V gene: TRBV2; clone size: few; CDR3 length: 15; J gene: TRBJ2-7; CDR3 protein: CASSAGQPLSYEQYF; CDR3 DNA: TGTGCCAGCAGCGCCGGACAGCCCCTCTCCTACGAGCAGTACTTC
D gene: TRBD1; V gene: TRBV30; clone size: many; CDR3 length: 14; J gene: TRBJ2-2; CDR3 protein: CAWATGEYTGELFF; CDR3 DNA: TGTGCCTGGGCGACAGGGGAGTACACCGGGGAGCTGTTTTTT
D gene: NA; V gene: TRBV5-1; clone size: NA; CDR3 length: 14; J gene: TRBJ2-7; CDR3 protein: CASSPPGTVYEQYF; CDR3 DNA: TGCGCCAGCAGCCCACCCGGGACGGTCTACGAGCAGTACTTC
D gene: TRBD2; V gene: TRBV9; clone size: once; CDR3 length: 18; J gene: TRBJ2-3; CDR3 protein: CASSGAGTSISRTDTQYF; CDR3 DNA: TGTGCCAGCAGCGGAGCCGGGACTAGCATCTCCCGCACAGATACGCAGTATTTT
D gene: NA; V gene: TRBV4-1; clone size: many; CDR3 length: 15; J gene: TRBJ1-4; CDR3 protein: CASSRRQGPNEKLFF; CDR3 DNA: TGCGCCAGCAGCCGACGGCAGGGGCCTAATGAAAAACTGTTTTTT
D gene: NA; V gene: TRBV2; clone size: NA; CDR3 length: 14; J gene: TRBJ2-3; CDR3 protein: CADGTLPSTDTQYF; CDR3 DNA: TGTGCCGACGGGACTTTGCCTAGCACAGATACGCAGTATTTT
D gene: TRBD1; V gene: TRBV20-1; clone size: few; CDR3 length: 13; J gene: TRBJ2-2; CDR3 protein: CSAADRSAGELFF; CDR3 DNA: TGCAGTGCTGCGGACAGGTCGGCCGGGGAGCTGTTTTTT
D gene: NA; V gene: TRBV9; clone size: many; CDR3 length: 15; J gene: TRBJ2-7; CDR3 protein: CASSVETGYSYEQYF; CDR3 DNA: TGTGCCAGCAGCGTAGAAACCGGGTACTCCTACGAGCAGTACTTC
D gene: NA; V gene: TRBV2; clone size: NA; CDR3 length: 13; J gene: TRBJ2-6; CDR3 protein: CASGTTGANVLTF; CDR3 DNA: TGTGCCAGCGGGACAACCGGGGCCAACGTCCTGACTTTC
D gene: NA; V gene: TRBV29-1; clone size: many; CDR3 length: 13; J gene: TRBJ2-1; CDR3 protein: CSVSTGNYNEQFF; CDR3 DNA: TGCAGCGTTTCTACAGGGAATTACAATGAGCAGTTCTTC
D gene: NA; V gene: TRBV14; clone size: many; CDR3 length: 14; J gene: TRBJ2-7; CDR3 protein: CASSQEGGRYEQYF; CDR3 DNA: TGTGCCAGCAGCCAAGAAGGGGGAAGGTACGAGCAGTACTTC
D gene: NA; V gene: TRBV3-1; clone size: few; CDR3 length: 16; J gene: TRBJ1-6; CDR3 protein: CASSSGSSYYNSPLHF; CDR3 DNA: TGTGCCAGCAGCTCCGGGTCATCCTACTATAATTCACCCCTCCACTTT
D gene: TRBD2; V gene: TRBV4-2; clone size: many; CDR3 length: 15; J gene: TRBJ2-5; CDR3 protein: CASSQERGLEETQYF; CDR3 DNA: TGTGCCAGCAGCCAAGAGCGCGGACTAGAAGAGACCCAGTACTTC
D gene: NA; V gene: TRBV7-6; clone size: NA; CDR3 length: 14; J gene: TRBJ2-3; CDR3 protein: CASSLAGGVDTQYF; CDR3 DNA: TGTGCCAGCAGCTTAGCCGGCGGGGTAGATACGCAGTATTTT
D gene: NA; V gene: TRBV6-2/TRBV6-3; clone size: NA; CDR3 length: 14; J gene: TRBJ2-1; CDR3 protein: CASSYSWAGDEQFF; CDR3 DNA: TGTGCCAGCAGTTACTCTTGGGCAGGAGATGAGCAGTTCTTC
D gene: NA; V gene: TRBV18; clone size: NA; CDR3 length: 15; J gene: TRBJ2-3; CDR3 protein: CASSLQGENTDTQYF; CDR3 DNA: TGTGCCAGCTCGCTACAGGGAGAAAACACAGATACGCAGTATTTT
D gene: NA; V gene: TRBV5-1; clone size: many; CDR3 length: 14; J gene: TRBJ2-3; CDR3 protein: CASSLEAGTDTQYF; CDR3 DNA: TGCGCCAGCAGCTTGGAGGCAGGCACAGATACGCAGTATTTT
D gene: TRBD2; V gene: TRBV4-1; clone size: NA; CDR3 length: 15; J gene: TRBJ2-7; CDR3 protein: CASSQLTSAHYERYF; CDR3 DNA: TGCGCCAGCAGCCAGTTGACTAGCGCTCACTACGAGCGGTACTTC
D gene: NA; V gene: TRBV6-2/TRBV6-3; clone size: many; CDR3 length: 12; J gene: TRBJ1-5; CDR3 protein: CASSYNGQPQHF; CDR3 DNA: TGTGCCAGCAGTTACAATGGCCAGCCCCAGCATTTT
D gene: NA; V gene: TRBV29-1; clone size: many; CDR3 length: 10; J gene: TRBJ2-1; CDR3 protein: CSASGQEQFF; CDR3 DNA: TGCAGCGCCTCGGGGCAGGAGCAGTTCTTC
D gene: NA; V gene: TRBV27; clone size: few; CDR3 length: 15; J gene: TRBJ2-3; CDR3 protein: CASGERRGQADTQYF; CDR3 DNA: TGTGCCAGCGGGGAGAGGCGGGGCCAGGCAGATACGCAGTATTTT
D gene: NA; V gene: TRBV28; clone size: NA; CDR3 length: 15; J gene: TRBJ2-7; CDR3 protein: CASSWGIGGAYEQYF; CDR3 DNA: TGTGCCAGCAGTTGGGGTATCGGAGGGGCCTACGAGCAGTACTTC